This TCR beta chain was identified during a study of early stage breast cancer tumors. Across the whole study: Average read coverage per sample was 7.5 to 10-fold.

Blood replicates held 0.5 ug DNA, tumor or normal breast about 1.5 ug, two each. Libraries were prepared by immunoSEQ multiplex PCR; TCRdb keeps only in-frame clonotypes and omits some of them. The sample records 28,000 or so clones, roughly 81% being singletons. Trimming took 6 bases from V and 6 from J, leaving 11 bases between them. Germline V CDR1 and CDR2: ENHRY, SYGVKD. This CDR3 spans 12 amino acids. Overall study results and limits: Compared with adjacent normal breast, tumors showed about 2.4-fold denser, more clonal T cells.

Details on this clone: The antigen remains undetermined.

The receptor's source is a person aged 40-50 years with breast cancer. The sequenced sample was blood. V is TRBV10-3 and J is TRBJ1-1; a weak D match, TRBD1 (6 bases). CDR3 coding DNA: TGTGCCATCAGCCCCGGACAGTCTGAAGCTTTCTTT. Its protein is CAISPGQSEAFF.